These 14 T cell receptor beta chains were sequenced from one sample in a study of T cells in Graves' hyperthyroidism and ophthalmopathy. Researchers amplified the TCR beta CDR3 regions from RNA transcripts. HTBI primers drove first-round RT-PCR of the TCR CDR3. TCRdb processed the multiplex PCR reads anew with MiXCR; each CDR3 protein has one entry. This sample has around 600,000 distinct CDR3 sequences, with about 15% found just once. What was sequenced was blood. The source is a woman aged 50 to 60 with Graves' ophthalmopathy.

A single count supports this clonotype. V gene TRBV5-4 combines with J gene TRBJ2-1; D is unresolved. The germline V gene has CDR1 SGHNT and CDR2 YYREEE (reference sequence). V was trimmed by 2 bases and J by 1 base, leaving 7 bases between them. The CDR3 is 14 residues long. The CDR3, as DNA: TGTGCCAGCAGCTTCCTAGTTTCCTACAATGAGCAGTTCTTC. Protein product: CASSFLVSYNEQFF.

J is TRBJ2-7 and V is TRBV7-2, with TRBD1 matching 7 bases. The CDR3 runs 12 residues. CDR1 and CDR2 from the germline V gene are SGHTA and FQGNSA. Trimming took 1 base from V and 8 from J; bases not matched to a gene: 2. This chain's CDR3 is CASSLVGGQQYF. The CDR3 DNA reads TGTGCCAGCAGCTTAGTAGGGGGCCAGCAGTACTTC.

In this sample, this clonotype turned up many times. The chain joins TRBV6-2 or TRBV6-3 to TRBJ2-1; TRBD2 aligns across 11 bases. The CDR3 loop spans 16 amino acids. Germline CDR1 is MNHEY and CDR2 is SVGEGT. V gave up 2 bases and J gave up 3 bases; unmatched junction bases: 3. CDR3 sequence: CASSYASGRHYNEQFF. CDR3 bases: TGTGCCAGCAGTTACGCTAGCGGGAGGCACTACAATGAGCAGTTCTTC.

This clonotype was observed a few times. The rearrangement links TRBV14 to TRBJ2-7; D is ambiguous. The CDR3 loop spans 12 amino acids. CDR1 SGHDN and CDR2 FVKESK come from the germline V gene. V gave up 3 bases and J gave up 2 bases, with 5 bases separating them. The CDR3 region is CASSHGPYEQYF. In DNA form, the CDR3 reads TGTGCCAGCAGCCATGGGCCCTACGAGCAGTACTTC.

The table lists this clonotype with a few counts. The V and J genes are TRBV18 and TRBJ1-1; 10 bases match TRBD1. V was clipped by 1 base and J by 6 bases; unmatched bases: 8. The CDR3 contains 16 residues. Germline lookup yields CDR1 KGHSH and CDR2 LQKENI. In nucleotides, the CDR3 is TGTGCCAGCTCACCACGTGTTGGGACAGGGGTACCTGAAGCTTTCTTT. The encoded protein is CASSPRVGTGVPEAFF.

This clonotype was picked up a small number of times. The V gene is TRBV20-1, the J gene TRBJ1-2; D perhaps matches TRBD1 (5 bases). This CDR3 is 13 amino acids long. V dropped 8 bases and J dropped 8 bases, with 21 bases sitting between them. CDR1 and CDR2 from the germline V gene are DFQATT and SNEGSKA (reference sequence). CDR3 nucleotide sequence: TGCAGTTCAGACGACCGGGACGCCATAGGCTACACCTTC. It yields the protein CSSDDRDAIGYTF.

This clonotype was counted between two and nine times. The CDR3 nucleotides read TGTGCCAGCACCCTACTGGTGGACACCGGGGAGCTGTTTTTT. Amino acid sequence: CASTLLVDTGELFF. The V gene is TRBV6-1, the J gene TRBJ2-2; D call uncertain. The V end lost 7 bases, the J end lost 3 bases, and 12 bases lay between the germline ends. Germline-derived CDR1 and CDR2 are MNHNS and SASEGT. This CDR3 region has 14 residues.

This clonotype was counted between two and nine times. The chain uses TRBV6-2 or TRBV6-3 and TRBJ1-1; D uncertain. The CDR3 has 14 residues. The V end was cut by 0 bases, the J end by 5 bases, with 10 bases between. Germline V gene sequence: CDR1 MNHEY, CDR2 SVGEGT. CDR3 amino acids: CASSYSEGSTEAFF. CDR3 in DNA: TGTGCCAGCAGTTACTCGGAGGGTTCTACTGAAGCTTTCTTT.

The chain couples TRBV9 to TRBJ2-5, with 9 bases identical to TRBD1. The trim removed 0 bases at V and 5 bases at J, leaving 5 bases unmatched. Germline CDR1 is SGDLS and CDR2 is YYNGEE. The CDR3 sequence is 15 residues long. The CDR3, as DNA: TGTGCCAGCAGCGTAGCCGACAGGGGGATGGAGACCCAGTACTTC. Translation gives CASSVADRGMETQYF. The complete variable domain, with remaining parts taken from reference TRBV9 and TRBJ2-5, reads DSGVTQTPKHLITATGQRVTLRCSPRSGDLSVYWYQQSLDQGLQFLIQYYNGEERAKGNILERFSAQQFPDLHSELNLSSLELGDSALYFCASSVADRGMETQYFGPGTRLLVL.

This chain links TRBV5-1 with TRBJ1-1, with D hard to call. The CDR3 covers 17 residues. Between the trimmed V and J ends, which lost 0 bases and 6 bases, there was a span of 21 bases. Germline CDR1 and CDR2: SGHRS and YFSETQ. The chain's CDR3 is CASSLVSAGRGGPEAFF. The CDR3 DNA sequence: TGCGCCAGCAGCTTGGTATCTGCTGGCAGAGGCGGGCCTGAAGCTTTCTTT. Full variable domain (remainder filled in from reference TRBV5-1 and TRBJ1-1): KAGVTQTPRYLIKTRGQQVTLSCSPISGHRSVSWYQQTPGQGLQFLFEYFSETQRNKGNFPGRFSGRQFSNSRSEMNVSTLELGDSALYLCASSLVSAGRGGPEAFFGQGTRLTVV.

The chain combines TRBV24-1 with TRBJ2-1, with TRBD2 as a possible D gene (6 bases). Germline loops: CDR1 KGHDR, CDR2 SFDVKD. V shed 10 bases and J shed 5 bases, with 17 bases lying between them. This CDR3 comprises 14 residues. The CDR3 loop reads CATNGRESHNEQFF. DNA for the CDR3: TGTGCCACAAATGGCCGGGAGTCCCACAATGAGCAGTTCTTC.

The rearrangement joins TRBV9 to TRBJ2-1; TRBD2 aligns across 11 bases. This CDR3 has 17 residues. Germline-derived CDR1 and CDR2 are SGDLS and YYNGEE. The junction had 15 bases not matched to a gene; V was cut back by 3 bases and J by 10 bases. CDR3 bases: TGTGCCAGCAGCGCTACGACTAGCGGGGCATCCGCGGGGGAGCAGTTCTTC. Protein product: CASSATTSGASAGEQFF.

The chain joins TRBV24-1 to TRBJ2-3; 8 nucleotides line up with TRBD1. The CDR3 contains 13 residues. J lost 5 bases, V lost 5 bases, and 2 bases had no gene match. Germline CDR1 and CDR2: KGHDR and SFDVKD. The CDR3, as DNA: TGTGCCACCAGTGGCAGGGGGCTAGATACGCAGTATTTT. Protein product: CATSGRGLDTQYF.

This clonotype occurred many times. The J gene is TRBJ2-1, the V gene TRBV7-3, with a weak D call TRBD2 (8 bases). Trimming removed 6 bases from V and 8 bases from J, with 17 bases in between. CDR3 length equals 14 residues. Germline CDR1 reads SGHTA; CDR2 reads FQGTGA. CDR3 sequence (DNA): TGTGCCAGCAGTCCGTCGGGAGGGACAGATGAGCAGTTCTTC. It codes for CASSPSGGTDEQFF.